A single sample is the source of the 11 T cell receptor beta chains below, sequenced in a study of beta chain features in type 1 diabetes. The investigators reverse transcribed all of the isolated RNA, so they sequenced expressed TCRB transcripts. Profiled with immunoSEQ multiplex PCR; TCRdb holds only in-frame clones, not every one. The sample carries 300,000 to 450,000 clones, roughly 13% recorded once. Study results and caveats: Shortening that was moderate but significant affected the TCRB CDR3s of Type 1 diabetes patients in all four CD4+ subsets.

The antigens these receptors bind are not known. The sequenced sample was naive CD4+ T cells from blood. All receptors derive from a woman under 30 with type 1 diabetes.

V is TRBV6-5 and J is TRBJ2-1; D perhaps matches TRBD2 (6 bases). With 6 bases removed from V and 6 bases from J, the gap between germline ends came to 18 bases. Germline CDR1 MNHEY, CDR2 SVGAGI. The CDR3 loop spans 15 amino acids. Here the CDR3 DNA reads TGTGCCAGCAGAGAGTTCCGGGGGAAGAGCAATGAGCAGTTCTTC. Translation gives CASREFRGKSNEQFF.

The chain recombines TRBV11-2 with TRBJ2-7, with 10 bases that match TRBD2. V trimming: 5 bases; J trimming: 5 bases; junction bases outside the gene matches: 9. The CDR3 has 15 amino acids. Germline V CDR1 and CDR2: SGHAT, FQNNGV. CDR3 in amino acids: CASSPRGAGGHEQYF. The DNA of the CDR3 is TGTGCCAGCAGCCCTCGAGGAGCGGGGGGGCACGAGCAGTACTTC. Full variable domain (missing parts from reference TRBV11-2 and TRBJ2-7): EAGVAQSPRYKIIEKRQSVAFWCNPISGHATLYWYQQILGQGPKLLIQFQNNGVVDDSQLPKDRFSAERLKGVDSTLKIQPAKLEDSAVYLCASSPRGAGGHEQYFGPGTRLTVT.

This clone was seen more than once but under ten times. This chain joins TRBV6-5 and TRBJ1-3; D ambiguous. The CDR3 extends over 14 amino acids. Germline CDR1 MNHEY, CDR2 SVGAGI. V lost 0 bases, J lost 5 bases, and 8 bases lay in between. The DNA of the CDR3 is TGTGCCAGCAGTTACTCGACCGGGAGAAACACCATATATTTT. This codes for CASSYSTGRNTIYF.

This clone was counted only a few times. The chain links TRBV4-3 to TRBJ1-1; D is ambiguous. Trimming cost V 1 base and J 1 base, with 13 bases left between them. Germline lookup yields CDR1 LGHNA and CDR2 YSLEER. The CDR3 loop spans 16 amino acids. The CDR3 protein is CASSQVRQTRNTEAFF. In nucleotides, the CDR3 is TGCGCCAGCAGCCAAGTCCGGCAGACAAGGAACACTGAAGCTTTCTTT.

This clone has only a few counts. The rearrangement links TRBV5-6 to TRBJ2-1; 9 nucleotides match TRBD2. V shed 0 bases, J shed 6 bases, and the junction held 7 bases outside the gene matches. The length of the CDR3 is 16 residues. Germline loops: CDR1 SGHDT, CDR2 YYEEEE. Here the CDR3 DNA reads TGTGCCAGCAGCTTGGATTCGGCTAGCGGGACCAATGAGCAGTTCTTC. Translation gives CASSLDSASGTNEQFF.

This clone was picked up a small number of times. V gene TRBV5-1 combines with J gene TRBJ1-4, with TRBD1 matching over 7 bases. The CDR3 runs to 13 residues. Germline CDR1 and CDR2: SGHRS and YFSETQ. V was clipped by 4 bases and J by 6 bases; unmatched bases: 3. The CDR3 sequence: CASSQGGDEKLFF. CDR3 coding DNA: TGCGCCAGCAGCCAAGGGGGCGATGAAAAACTGTTTTTT.

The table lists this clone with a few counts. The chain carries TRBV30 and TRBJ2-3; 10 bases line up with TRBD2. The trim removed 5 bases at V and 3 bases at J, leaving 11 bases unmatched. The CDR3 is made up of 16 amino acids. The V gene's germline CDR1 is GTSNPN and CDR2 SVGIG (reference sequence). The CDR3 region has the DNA TGTGCCTGGGGATTAGTAGTACTAGCGGGAACAGATACGCAGTATTTT. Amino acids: CAWGLVVLAGTDTQYF. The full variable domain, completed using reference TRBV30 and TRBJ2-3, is SQTIHQWPATLVQPVGSPLSLECTVEGTSNPNLYWYRQAAGRGLQLLFYSVGIGQISSEVPQNLSASRPQDRQFILSSKKLLLSDSGFYLCAWGLVVLAGTDTQYFGPGTRLTVL.

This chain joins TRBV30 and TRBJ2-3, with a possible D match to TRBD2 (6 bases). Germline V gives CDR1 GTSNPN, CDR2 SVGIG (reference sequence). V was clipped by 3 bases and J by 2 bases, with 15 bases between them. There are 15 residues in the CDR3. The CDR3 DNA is TGTGCCTGGAGCCCGGGGACTCTAAACACAGATACGCAGTATTTT. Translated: CAWSPGTLNTDTQYF.

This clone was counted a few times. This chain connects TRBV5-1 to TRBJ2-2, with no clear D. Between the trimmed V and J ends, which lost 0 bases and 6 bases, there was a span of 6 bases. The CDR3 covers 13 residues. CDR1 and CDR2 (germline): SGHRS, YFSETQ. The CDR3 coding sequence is TGCGCCAGCAGCTTGGTTTCGGCCGGGGAGCTGTTTTTT. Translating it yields CASSLVSAGELFF.

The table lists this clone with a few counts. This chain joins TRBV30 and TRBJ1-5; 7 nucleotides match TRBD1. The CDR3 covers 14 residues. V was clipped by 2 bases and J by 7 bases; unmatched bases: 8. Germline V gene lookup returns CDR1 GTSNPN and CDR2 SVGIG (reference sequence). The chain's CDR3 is CAWSFAGTAQPQHF. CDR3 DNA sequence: TGTGCCTGGAGTTTCGCCGGGACAGCCCAGCCCCAGCATTTT.

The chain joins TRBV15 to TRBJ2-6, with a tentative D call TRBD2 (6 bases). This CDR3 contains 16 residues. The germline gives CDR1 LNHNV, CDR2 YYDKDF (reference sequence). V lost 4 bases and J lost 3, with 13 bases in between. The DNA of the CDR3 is TGTGCCACCAGCACCCGTGGGACTGGTGGGGCCAACGTCCTGACTTTC. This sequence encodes CATSTRGTGGANVLTF.